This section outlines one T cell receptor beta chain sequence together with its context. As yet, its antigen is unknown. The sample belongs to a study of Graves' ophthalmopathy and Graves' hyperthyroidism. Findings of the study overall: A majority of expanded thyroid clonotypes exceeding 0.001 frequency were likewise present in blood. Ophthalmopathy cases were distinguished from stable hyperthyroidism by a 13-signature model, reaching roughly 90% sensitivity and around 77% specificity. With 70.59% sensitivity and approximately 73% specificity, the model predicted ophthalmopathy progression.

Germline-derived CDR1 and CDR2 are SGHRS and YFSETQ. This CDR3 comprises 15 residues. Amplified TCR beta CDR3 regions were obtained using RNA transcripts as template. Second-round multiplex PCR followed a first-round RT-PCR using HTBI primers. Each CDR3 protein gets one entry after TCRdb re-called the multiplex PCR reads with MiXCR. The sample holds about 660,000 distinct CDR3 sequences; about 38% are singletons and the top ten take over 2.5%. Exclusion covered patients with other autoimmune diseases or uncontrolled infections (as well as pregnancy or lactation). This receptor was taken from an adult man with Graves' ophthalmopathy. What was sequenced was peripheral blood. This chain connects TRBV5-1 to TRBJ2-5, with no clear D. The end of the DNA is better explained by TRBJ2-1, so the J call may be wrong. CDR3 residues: CASSFDGDSYNEQFF. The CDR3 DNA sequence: TGCGCCAGCAGCTTTGACGGAGACTCCTACAATGAGCAGTTCTTC.